Listed below are T cell receptor beta chains from one sample, sequenced in a study of human T cells and chemical hapten exposure. Using its own MiXCR run on the RACE reads, TCRdb lists one record per CDR3 protein. The table records 70,000 to 100,000 distinct CDR3 sequences, under 9% of them present only once. The sequencing here drew on whole blood, taken in connection with sensitization to the hapten diphenylcyclopropenone (DPC). The receptors stem from a woman in her twenties or thirties with alopecia areata. Some clones in this sample may be carry-over from other donors' samples. Both conserved end residues are part of each CDR3. Expanded clones are given a class, and other clones once, few, many or no size at all.

CDR3 protein,V gene,CDR3 length,clone size,J gene
CASRTGDSEAFF,TRBV6-4,12,many,TRBJ1-1
CASGETQYF,TRBV25-1,9,many,TRBJ2-5
CASSLVPGNETQYF,TRBV5-1,14,NA,TRBJ2-5
CASSQDIVAGVQYF,TRBV3-1,14,many,TRBJ2-4
CSARLYGPSLF,TRBV20-1,11,many,TRBJ1-1
CASSESGQRRNTIYF,TRBV25-1,15,NA,TRBJ1-3
CASSFVLQNTEAFF,TRBV6-1,14,NA,TRBJ1-1
CAWRDTGPLHF,TRBV30,11,many,TRBJ1-6
CASSKIGVFADTQYF,TRBV7-2,15,many,TRBJ2-3
CASPIGEGFPLGYGYTF,TRBV21-1,17,NA,TRBJ1-2
CSARGQGANYGYTF,TRBV20-1,14,many,TRBJ1-2
CASKEQWVTGELFF,TRBV6-1,14,many,TRBJ2-2
CASRASGANVLTF,TRBV6-5,13,many,TRBJ2-6
CASSHRDRAYEQYF,TRBV3-1,14,many,TRBJ2-7
CASSERWNTEAFF,TRBV2,13,many,TRBJ1-1
CASSYISGPYEQYF,TRBV6-2/TRBV6-3,14,many,TRBJ2-7
CSVGTRTPYEQYF,TRBV29-1,13,many,TRBJ2-7
CATSGTGDTDTQYF,TRBV24-1,14,many,TRBJ2-3
CASSSGGAQPRTDTQYF,TRBV5-1,17,NA,TRBJ2-3
CASSQDEQVSYNSPLHF,TRBV14,17,many,TRBJ1-6
CASSPRATRENTEAFF,TRBV18,16,NA,TRBJ1-1
CAWSVGISLAGNTIYF,TRBV30,16,NA,TRBJ1-3
CAIAGQGPDTQYF,TRBV10-3,13,many,TRBJ2-3
CASSRTRRNTGELFF,TRBV12-3/TRBV12-4,15,many,TRBJ2-2
CASSIPGTGGQETQYF,TRBV5-1,16,many,TRBJ2-5
CASSPSSGENTGELFF,TRBV5-4,16,NA,TRBJ2-2
CASSRLLLPTEAFF,TRBV14,14,NA,TRBJ1-1
CAISDPSGQYEQYF,TRBV10-3,14,many,TRBJ2-7
CSANEGAATNEKLFF,TRBV20-1,15,many,TRBJ1-4
CASSLRLAGGLSTDTQYF,TRBV5-5,18,few,TRBJ2-3
CASSPGVGQGRADTQYF,TRBV7-2,17,NA,TRBJ2-3
CASGLVGDFYGYTF,TRBV12-5,14,many,TRBJ1-2
CASRQQGTDGYTF,TRBV25-1,13,many,TRBJ1-2
CASSLFDRGELFF,TRBV12-3/TRBV12-4,13,few,TRBJ2-2
CSALRDRGLEAFF,TRBV20-1,13,many,TRBJ1-1
CAISGGSRNSPLHF,TRBV10-3,14,many,TRBJ1-6
CAISRDRNYGYTF,TRBV10-3,13,NA,TRBJ1-2
CAISNRGGTEAFF,TRBV10-3,13,many,TRBJ1-1
CASRPAGGTDTQYF,TRBV13,14,few,TRBJ2-3
CASSYAGTQDYEQYF,TRBV6-2/TRBV6-3,15,few,TRBJ2-7
CAISYTPGGEAFF,TRBV10-3,13,few,TRBJ1-1
CASSLGPYYYGYTF,TRBV27,14,few,TRBJ1-2
CASSYSGTGLRETQYF,TRBV6-6,16,many,TRBJ2-5
CASLPQGGDGYTF,TRBV18,13,few,TRBJ1-2
CASSYRDRGLYGYTF,TRBV13,15,many,TRBJ1-2
CASSVQSTDTQYF,TRBV2,13,few,TRBJ2-3
CASSRNKAGKGAATQYF,TRBV6-5,17,many,TRBJ2-3
CASSIGGQGQYF,TRBV12-3/TRBV12-4,12,many,TRBJ2-7
CASSTRDPATEQYF,TRBV5-1,14,few,TRBJ2-7